Sequencing of this T cell receptor beta chain was carried out in a study of cytomegalovirus exposure and HLA in healthy donors. The primer mix had 60 Vbeta and 13 Jbeta primers. The repertoire was sequenced with immunoSEQ multiplex PCR; TCRdb's copy has only in-frame clones and lacks some. Of 200,000 or so clones in the sample, under 90% were seen once. Whole-study findings and limits: By a later analysis, the bulk of CMV-associated TCR beta chains appeared HLA-restricted. Usually a TCR sequence was rare, but some public TCRs were found in many donors.

A remark on this clone: Antigen: not known.

The sequencing input was PBMCs. The sequence came from a boy aged 2 to 9 in good health and CMV-seronegative.

CDR3 nucleotide sequence: TGTGCCAGCAGCGTAGCGGGGGGGATCGGGGAGACCCAGTACTTC. Translation gives CASSVAGGIGETQYF. The gene calls are TRBV9 and TRBJ2-5, with 8 bases lining up with TRBD2. V lost 0 bases to trimming and J lost 5 bases; unmatched junction nucleotides: 6. The CDR3 covers 15 residues. The germline CDR1 and CDR2 sequences are SGDLS and YYNGEE.